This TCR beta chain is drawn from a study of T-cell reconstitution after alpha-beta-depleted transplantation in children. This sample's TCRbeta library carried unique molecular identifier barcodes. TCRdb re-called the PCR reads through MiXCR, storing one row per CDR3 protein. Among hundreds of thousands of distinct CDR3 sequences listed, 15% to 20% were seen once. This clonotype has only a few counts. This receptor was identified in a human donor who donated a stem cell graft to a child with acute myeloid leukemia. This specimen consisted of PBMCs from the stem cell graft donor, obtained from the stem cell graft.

The CDR3 here is CASSLSPGLKGGETQYF. In DNA form, the CDR3 reads TGTGCCAGCAGTTTATCACCGGGACTTAAGGGCGGGGAGACCCAGTACTTC. This chain connects TRBV12-3 or TRBV12-4 to TRBJ2-5; D may be TRBD2 (6 bases). V lost 2 bases and J 5 bases, leaving 21 bases between the germline ends. The CDR3 length is 17 residues.